The clone carrying this T cell receptor (beta chain) was recorded at least ten times. The data were taken from a study of Graves' ophthalmopathy and Graves' hyperthyroidism. This CDR3 contains 16 residues. Trimming pared 0 bases from V and 2 bases from J, leaving 10 bases between. Germline CDR1 is LGHNA and CDR2 is YNFKEQ. Amplifying from RNA transcripts, the study obtained TCR beta CDR3 regions. Second-round multiplex PCR followed a first-round RT-PCR using HTBI primers. Via MiXCR, TCRdb re-called the multiplex PCR reads, giving one row per CDR3 protein. The table lists roughly 350,000 distinct CDR3 sequences, roughly a sixth of them singletons.

This chain uses TRBV4-2 with TRBJ2-2, with D uncertain. This receptor was taken from an adult woman with stable Graves' hyperthyroidism. Sequenced: peripheral blood. The CDR3 reads CASSQDLAVNTGELFF. DNA of the CDR3: TGTGCCAGCAGCCAAGACCTTGCGGTTAACACCGGGGAGCTGTTTTTT.